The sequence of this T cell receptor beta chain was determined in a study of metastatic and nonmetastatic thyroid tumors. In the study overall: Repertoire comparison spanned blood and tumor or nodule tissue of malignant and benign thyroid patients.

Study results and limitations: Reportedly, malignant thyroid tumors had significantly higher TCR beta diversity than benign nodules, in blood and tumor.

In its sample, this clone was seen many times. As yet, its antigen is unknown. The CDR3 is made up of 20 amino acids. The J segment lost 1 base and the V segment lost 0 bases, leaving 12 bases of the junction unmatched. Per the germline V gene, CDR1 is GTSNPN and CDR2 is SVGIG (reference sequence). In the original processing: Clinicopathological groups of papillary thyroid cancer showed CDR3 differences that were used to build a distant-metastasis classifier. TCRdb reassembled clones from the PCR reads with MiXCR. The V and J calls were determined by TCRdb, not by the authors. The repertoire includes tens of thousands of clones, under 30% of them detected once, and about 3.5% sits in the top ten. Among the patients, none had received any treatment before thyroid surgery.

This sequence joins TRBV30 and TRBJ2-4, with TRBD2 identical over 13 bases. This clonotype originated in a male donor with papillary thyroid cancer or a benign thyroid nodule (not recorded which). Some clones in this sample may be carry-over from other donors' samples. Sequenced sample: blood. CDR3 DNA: TGTGCCTGGAGTGTCCGACTAGCGGGGGGAGGGGGACGGGCCAAAAACATTCAGTACTTC. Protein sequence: CAWSVRLAGGGGRAKNIQYF. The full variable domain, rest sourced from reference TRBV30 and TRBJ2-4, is SQTIHQWPATLVQPVGSPLSLECTVEGTSNPNLYWYRQAAGRGLQLLFYSVGIGQISSEVPQNLSASRPQDRQFILSSKKLLLSDSGFYLCAWSVRLAGGGGRAKNIQYFGAGTRLSVL.